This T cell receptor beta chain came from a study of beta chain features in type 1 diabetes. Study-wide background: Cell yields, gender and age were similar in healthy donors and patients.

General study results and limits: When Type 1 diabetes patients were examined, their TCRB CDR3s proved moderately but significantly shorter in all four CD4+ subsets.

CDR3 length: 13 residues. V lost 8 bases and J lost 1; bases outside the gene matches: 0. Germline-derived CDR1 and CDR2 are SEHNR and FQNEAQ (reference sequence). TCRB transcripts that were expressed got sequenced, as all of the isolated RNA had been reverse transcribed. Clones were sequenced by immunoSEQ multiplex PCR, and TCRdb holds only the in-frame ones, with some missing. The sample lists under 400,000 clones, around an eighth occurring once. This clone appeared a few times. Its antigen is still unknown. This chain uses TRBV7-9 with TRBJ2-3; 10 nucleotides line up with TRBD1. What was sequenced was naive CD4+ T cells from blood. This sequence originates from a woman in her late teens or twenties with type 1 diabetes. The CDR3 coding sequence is TGTGCCAGCGGGACAGGGGGCACAGATACGCAGTATTTT. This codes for CASGTGGTDTQYF. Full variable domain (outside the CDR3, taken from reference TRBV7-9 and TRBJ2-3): DTGVSQNPRHKITKRGQNVTFRCDPISEHNRLYWYRQTLGQGPEFLTYFQNEAQLEKSRLLSDRFSAERPKGSFSTLEIQRTEQGDSAMYLCASGTGGTDTQYFGPGTRLTVL.